Below, 5 T cell receptor beta chains from the same sample are listed, as sequenced in a study of T cells in localized non-small cell lung cancer. The assay was immunoSEQ multiplex PCR, and TCRdb's table has in-frame clones only and misses some. Of more than 100,000 clones in the sample, approximately 88% were seen once. Sequencing used peripheral blood, obtained before any cancer treatment. The receptors were gathered from an older female donor with stage I lung adenocarcinoma.

Ten or more counts support this clone. V gene TRBV5-5 combines with J gene TRBJ1-5; D unresolved. The CDR3 covers 15 residues. The V gene lost 1 base and the J gene lost 11 bases, with 19 bases spanning the gap. Germline CDR1 is SGHKS and CDR2 is YYEKEE (reference sequence). The CDR3 nucleotides read TGTGCCAGCAGCTTGAGTTCCCATCGCGAATCGGCCCAGCATTTT. Its translation: CASSLSSHRESAQHF. The complete variable domain, with remaining parts taken from reference TRBV5-5 and TRBJ1-5, reads DAGVTQSPTHLIKTRGQQVTLRCSPISGHKSVSWYQQVLGQGPQFIFQYYEKEERGRGNFPDRFSARQFPNYSSELNVNALLLGDSALYLCASSLSSHRESAQHFGDGTRLSIL.

V and J are TRBV25-1 and TRBJ1-5; 7 bases are a match to TRBD1. Looked up from germline, CDR1 is MGHDK and CDR2 is SYGVNS. CDR3 length: 14 residues. Trimming took 6 bases from V and 6 from J; bases not matched to a gene: 8. CDR3 amino acids: CASSGDSPFQPQHF. CDR3 coding DNA: TGTGCCAGCAGCGGGGACAGTCCTTTTCAGCCCCAGCATTTT.

V gene TRBV2 combines with J gene TRBJ2-7, with 8 nucleotides matching TRBD1. The CDR3 has 15 amino acids. V was pared by 3 bases and J by 2 bases, with 6 bases of the junction left unmatched. Per germline, CDR1 SNHLY and CDR2 FYNNEI. Here the CDR3 reads CASSDPRDRTYEQYF. Written as DNA, the CDR3 is TGTGCCAGCAGTGACCCCCGGGACAGGACCTACGAGCAGTACTTC.

The rearrangement uses TRBV13 and TRBJ2-5, with D possibly matching TRBD1 (6 bases). The germline gives CDR1 PRHDT, CDR2 FYEKMQ (reference sequence). This CDR3 spans 14 amino acids. V was trimmed by 0 bases and J by 5 bases, leaving 10 bases between them. CDR3 residues: CASSLGLRGETQYF. The CDR3, as DNA: TGTGCCAGCAGCTTAGGTTTGAGGGGGGAGACCCAGTACTTC.

The J gene is TRBJ2-1, the V gene TRBV7-9, with 11 nucleotides matching TRBD2. Per germline, CDR1 SEHNR and CDR2 FQNEAQ (reference sequence). The CDR3 totals 19 residues. With 5 bases clipped from V and 5 bases from J, the junction kept 17 bases outside the gene matches. The CDR3 protein is CASSPVGSGRAELHNEQFF. CDR3 coding DNA: TGTGCCAGCAGCCCCGTTGGTAGCGGGAGGGCCGAACTCCACAATGAGCAGTTCTTC.